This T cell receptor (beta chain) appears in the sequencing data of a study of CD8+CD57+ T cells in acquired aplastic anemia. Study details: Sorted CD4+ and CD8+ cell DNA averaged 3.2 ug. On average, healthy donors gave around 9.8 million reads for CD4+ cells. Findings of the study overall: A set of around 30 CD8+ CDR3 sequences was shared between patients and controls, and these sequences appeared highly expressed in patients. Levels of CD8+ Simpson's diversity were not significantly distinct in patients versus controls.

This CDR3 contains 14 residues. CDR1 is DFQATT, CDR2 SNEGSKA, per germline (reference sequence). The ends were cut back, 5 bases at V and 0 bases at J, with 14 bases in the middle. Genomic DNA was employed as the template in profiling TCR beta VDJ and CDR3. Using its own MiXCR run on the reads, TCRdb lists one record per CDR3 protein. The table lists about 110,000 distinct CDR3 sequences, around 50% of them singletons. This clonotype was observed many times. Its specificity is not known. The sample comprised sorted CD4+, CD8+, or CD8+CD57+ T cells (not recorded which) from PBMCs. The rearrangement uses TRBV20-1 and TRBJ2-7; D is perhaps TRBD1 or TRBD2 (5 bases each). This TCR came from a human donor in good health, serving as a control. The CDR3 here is CSAGDVESSYEQYF. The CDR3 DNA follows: TGCAGTGCTGGGGACGTAGAAAGCTCCTACGAGCAGTACTTC.